This TCR beta chain was recorded in a study of T cells in Graves' hyperthyroidism and ophthalmopathy. Overall study results and limits: Researchers report that a 13 V-J model separated ophthalmopathy from stable hyperthyroidism.

On this clonotype itself: Its antigen is undetermined.

RNA transcripts provided the source from which TCR beta CDR3 regions were amplified. A set of HTBI primers served as the primers for a first-round RT-PCR of the TCR CDR3. Each CDR3 protein gets one entry after TCRdb re-called the multiplex PCR reads with MiXCR. The table includes a few hundred thousand distinct CDR3 sequences, just over 45% detected once. The clonotype comes from a woman aged 18-29 years with Graves' hyperthyroidism. Sequencing was performed on peripheral blood or thyroid tissue (not recorded which).

The CDR3, as DNA: TGTGCCACTGGGACTAGCGTTACCGAGCAGTACTTC. Translation gives CATGTSVTEQYF. The rearrangement links TRBV2 to TRBJ2-7; 10 nucleotides align to TRBD2. Germline values: CDR1 SNHLY, CDR2 FYNNEI. V dropped 10 bases and J dropped 6; count of bases not matched to a gene: 6. The CDR3 runs 12 residues.